This passage covers 13 T cell receptor beta chains from one sample sequenced in a study of PD-1 blockade in classical Hodgkin lymphoma. Produced via immunoSEQ multiplex PCR; TCRdb's table is partial and in-frame only. The sample contains 25,000 to 35,000 clones, over 80% of which appear only once. Autologous stem cell transplantation was followed by relapse in every patient, and brentuximab vedotin exposure varied. The sample was peripheral blood mononuclear cells (PBMCs), taken before the second cycle of nivolumab. The source of these receptors is a human donor with classical Hodgkin lymphoma.

The rearrangement links TRBV19 to TRBJ1-5; D perhaps matches TRBD1 (5 bases). There are 14 residues in the CDR3. V was trimmed by 2 bases and J by 2 bases, leaving 7 bases between them. The germline CDR1 and CDR2 sequences are LNHDA and SQIVND (reference sequence). The CDR3 DNA sequence: TGTGCCAGTAGTATATGGGGGGGCAATCAGCCCCAGCATTTT. Translated: CASSIWGGNQPQHF. Variable domain in full (rest from reference TRBV19 and TRBJ1-5): DGGITQSPKYLFRKEGQNVTLSCEQNLNHDAMYWYRQDPGQGLRLIYYSQIVNDFQKGDIAEGYSVSREKKESFPLTVTSAQKNPTAFYLCASSIWGGNQPQHFGDGTRLSIL.

In this sample, this clone turned up a few times. The chain links TRBV29-1 to TRBJ1-5, with a tentative D call TRBD1 (6 bases). The CDR3 loop spans 15 amino acids. Germline CDR1 and CDR2: SQVTM and ANQGSEA. Deletions cut 7 bases from V and 5 bases from J, with 21 bases between. CDR3 coding DNA: TGCAGCGCACCGGGACCCTGGGACATTGATCAGCCCCAGCATTTT. Its translation: CSAPGPWDIDQPQHF. Combining the CDR3 with reference TRBV29-1 and TRBJ1-5 gives the whole variable domain SAVISQKPSRDICQRGTSLTIQCQVDSQVTMMFWYRQQPGQSLTLIATANQGSEATYESGFVIDKFPISRPNLTFSTLTVSNMSPEDSSIYLCSAPGPWDIDQPQHFGDGTRLSIL.

This clone was picked up one time. Mismatch with germline at one junction end may stem from a read error. The chain couples TRBV6-1 to TRBJ1-4, with D tentatively TRBD1 (6 bases). CDR1 MNHNS and CDR2 SASEGT come from the germline V gene. The CDR3 has 14 amino acids. The CDR3 loop is CASRIGTTNEKLFF. CDR3 sequence (DNA): TGTGCCAGCAGGATCGGGACAACGAATGAAAAACTGTTTTTT.

The rearrangement links TRBV12-5 to TRBJ1-1, with a possible D match to TRBD1 (5 bases). Trimming stripped 6 bases from V and 1 base from J, with 9 bases between. Germline loops: CDR1 LGHNT, CDR2 FRNRAP. This CDR3 comprises 13 residues. In DNA form, the CDR3 reads TGTGCTAGTGGAATAGGGGCGAACACTGAAGCTTTCTTT. Protein product: CASGIGANTEAFF.

This clone showed up just a few times. The gene calls are TRBV6-6 and TRBJ2-5, with TRBD1 matching 8 bases. Germline assignment: CDR1 MNHNY and CDR2 SVGAGI (reference sequence). The CDR3 sequence is 14 residues long. The trim removed 6 bases at V and 3 bases at J, leaving 6 bases unmatched. The CDR3 is CASSQQGEKETQYF. CDR3 coding DNA: TGTGCCAGCAGCCAACAGGGGGAGAAAGAGACCCAGTACTTC.

The rearrangement joins TRBV9 to TRBJ2-3, with 8 bases aligning to TRBD1. The germline V gene encodes CDR1 SGDLS and CDR2 YYNGEE. The V and J ends lost 3 bases and 6 bases, in that order; junction bases with no gene match: 6. The CDR3 runs to 14 residues. The CDR3 here is CASSARQGLDTQYF. The CDR3 coding sequence is TGTGCCAGCAGCGCCAGACAGGGGCTGGATACGCAGTATTTT.

This clone was seen only a few times. The V call is TRBV19, the J call TRBJ1-3; D not resolved. CDR3 size: 13 residues. With 7 bases removed from V and 0 bases from J, the gap between germline ends came to 7 bases. Germline assignment: CDR1 LNHDA and CDR2 SQIVND (reference sequence). The CDR3 bases are TGTGCCAGTACGGACGGCTCTGGAAACACCATATATTTT. The encoded protein is CASTDGSGNTIYF. Looking up the rest from reference TRBV19 and TRBJ1-3 gives the full variable domain: DGGITQSPKYLFRKEGQNVTLSCEQNLNHDAMYWYRQDPGQGLRLIYYSQIVNDFQKGDIAEGYSVSREKKESFPLTVTSAQKNPTAFYLCASTDGSGNTIYFGEGSWLTVV.

This clone was seen only a few times. This CDR3 is also generated by other DNA sequences in the sample. The J gene is TRBJ2-5, the V gene TRBV28; D ambiguous. This CDR3 comprises 14 residues. Trimming stripped 2 bases from V and 6 bases from J, with 13 bases between. Germline CDR1 is MDHEN and CDR2 is SYDVKM. The CDR3 region is CASSLEGRTKTQYF. The CDR3 bases are TGTGCCAGCAGTTTAGAAGGGCGGACGAAGACCCAGTACTTC.

This clone occurred a few times. The genes are TRBV11-2 and TRBJ2-1; TRBD1 might be the D (5 bases). CDR1 is SGHAT and CDR2 is FQNNGV in the germline V gene. V lost 3 bases, J lost 4 bases, and 7 bases lay in between. The CDR3 sequence is 13 residues long. CDR3 nucleotides: TGTGCCAGCAGCTTCGGACAATACAATGAGCAGTTCTTC. This translates into CASSFGQYNEQFF.

V usage is TRBV7-8 and J usage is TRBJ2-3; maybe TRBD2 (6 bases). The germline V gene has CDR1 SGHVS and CDR2 FQNEAQ. This CDR3 region has 16 residues. V dropped 5 bases and J dropped 0 bases, with 15 bases sitting between them. CDR3 loop: CASSARGTLSTDTQYF. DNA for the CDR3: TGTGCCAGCAGCGCCCGCGGGACTCTTAGCACAGATACGCAGTATTTT.

The chain uses TRBV15 and TRBJ1-1, with D uncertain. CDR1 is LNHNV and CDR2 is YYDKDF in the germline V gene (reference sequence). The V end was cut by 0 bases, the J end by 9 bases, with 8 bases between. This CDR3 comprises 12 residues. CDR3 in amino acids: CATSRDTGKAFF. CDR3 DNA: TGTGCCACCAGCAGAGATACGGGGAAAGCTTTCTTT.

The chain uses TRBV9 and TRBJ1-1; D might be TRBD1 (6 bases). Germline V gene lookup returns CDR1 SGDLS and CDR2 YYNGEE. The CDR3 is 16 amino acids. Trimming took off 4 bases at V and 5 bases at J, with 21 bases between the two ends. CDR3 in amino acids: CASSPGSRGGTTEAFF. Here the CDR3 DNA reads TGTGCCAGCAGCCCCGGGTCGAGGGGCGGGACAACTGAAGCTTTCTTT.

The chain is built from TRBV19 and TRBJ1-1; 7 bases map to TRBD1. The V and J ends lost 6 bases and 5 bases, in that order; junction bases with no gene match: 9. Germline values: CDR1 LNHDA, CDR2 SQIVND (reference sequence). The CDR3 length is 14 residues. The CDR3 DNA reads as TGTGCCAGTAGGCTCACAGGGGATGGGACTGAAGCTTTCTTT. It codes for CASRLTGDGTEAFF.